This entry is about one T cell receptor beta chain. Its matching antigen is unknown. The data are from a study of cytotoxic CD8 clonotypes in ibrutinib-treated CLL. For the study at large: The patient breakdown showed approximately ten relapsed/refractory and around 16 treatment-naive cases, with 17 to 18 IGHV unmutated. General study results and limits: Clonality rose at ibrutinib response and fell back toward baseline at progression. Treatment left the uncommon public clonotypes either contracted or stable in frequency.

Produced via immunoSEQ multiplex PCR; TCRdb's table is partial and in-frame only. The sample has around 30,000 clones, 62% seen once. Sequences were derived from PBMCs, sampled before ibrutinib treatment. The clonotype originates from a human donor with chronic lymphocytic leukemia.

CDR3 in DNA: TGTGCCAGCTCACCCACCGGGACAACTAACTATGGCTACACCTTC. It specifies CASSPTGTTNYGYTF. The genes are TRBV18 and TRBJ1-2, with D maybe TRBD1 (6 bases). Trimming shortened V by 3 bases and J by 0 bases, and 11 bases separated the two germline ends. This CDR3 contains 15 residues. CDR1 KGHSH and CDR2 LQKENI come from the germline V gene. The whole variable domain, remainder taken from reference TRBV18 and TRBJ1-2, is NAGVMQNPRHLVRRRGQEARLRCSPMKGHSHVYWYRQLPEEGLKFMVYLQKENIIDESGMPKERFSAEFPKEGPSILRIQQVVRGDSAAYFCASSPTGTTNYGYTFGSGTRLTVV.